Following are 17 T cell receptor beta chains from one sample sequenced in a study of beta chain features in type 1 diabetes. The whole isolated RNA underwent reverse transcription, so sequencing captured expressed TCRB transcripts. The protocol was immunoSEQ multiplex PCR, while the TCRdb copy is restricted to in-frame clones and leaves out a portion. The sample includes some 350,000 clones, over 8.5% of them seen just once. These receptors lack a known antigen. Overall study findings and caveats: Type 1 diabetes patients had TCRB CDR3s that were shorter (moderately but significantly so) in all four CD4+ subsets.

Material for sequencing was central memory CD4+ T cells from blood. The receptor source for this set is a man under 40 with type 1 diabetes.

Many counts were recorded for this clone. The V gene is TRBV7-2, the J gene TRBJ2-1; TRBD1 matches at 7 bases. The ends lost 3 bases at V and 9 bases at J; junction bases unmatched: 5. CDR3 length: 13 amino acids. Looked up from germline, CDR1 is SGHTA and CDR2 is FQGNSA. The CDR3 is CASSLLGQSEQFF. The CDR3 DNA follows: TGTGCCAGCAGCTTGCTGGGACAGTCTGAGCAGTTCTTC.

The CDR3 reads CSGTTNEKLFF. CDR3 DNA: TGCAGCGGAACAACTAATGAAAAACTGTTTTTT. The chain has TRBV29-1 and TRBJ1-4; no reliable D call. This CDR3 has 11 residues. V was clipped by 7 bases and J by 0 bases, with 3 bases between them. Looked up from germline, CDR1 is SQVTM and CDR2 is ANQGSEA.

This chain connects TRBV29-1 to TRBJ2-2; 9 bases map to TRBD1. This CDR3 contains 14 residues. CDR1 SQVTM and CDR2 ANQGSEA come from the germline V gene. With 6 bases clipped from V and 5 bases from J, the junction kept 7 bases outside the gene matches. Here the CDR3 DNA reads TGCAGCGTGGACAGGGGAAGGGAGACCGGGGAGCTGTTTTTT. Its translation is CSVDRGRETGELFF.

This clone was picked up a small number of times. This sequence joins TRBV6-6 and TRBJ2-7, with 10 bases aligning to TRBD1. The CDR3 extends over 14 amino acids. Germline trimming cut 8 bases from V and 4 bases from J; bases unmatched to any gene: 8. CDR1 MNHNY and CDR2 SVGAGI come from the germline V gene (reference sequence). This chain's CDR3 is CASLSGTGAYEQYF. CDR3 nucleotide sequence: TGTGCCAGCCTATCCGGGACAGGGGCATACGAGCAGTACTTC.

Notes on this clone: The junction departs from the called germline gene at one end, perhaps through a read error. The CDR3 coding sequence is TGTGCCAGCAGTTTACCCTCTGGGAGCGAGCAGTACTTC. This codes for CASSLPSGSEQYF. V gene TRBV10-3 combines with J gene TRBJ2-7, with a tentative D call TRBD2 (5 bases). In germline, CDR1 is ENHRY, CDR2 SYGVKD. The CDR3 has 13 residues.

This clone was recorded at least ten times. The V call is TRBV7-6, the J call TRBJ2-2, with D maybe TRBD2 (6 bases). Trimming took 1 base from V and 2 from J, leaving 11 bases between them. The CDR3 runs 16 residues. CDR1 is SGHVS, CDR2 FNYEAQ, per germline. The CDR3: CASSLGHTSNTGELFF. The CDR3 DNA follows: TGTGCCAGCAGCTTAGGGCACACTAGCAACACCGGGGAGCTGTTTTTT.

The CDR3 DNA reads as TGTGCCAGCAGCTTAATAGTTGGAGGATCCTACAATGAGCAGTTCTTC. Amino acids: CASSLIVGGSYNEQFF. This chain connects TRBV7-2 to TRBJ2-1, with D possibly being TRBD2 (5 bases). V was shortened by 2 bases and J by 1 base, with 12 bases between the two germline ends. CDR1 SGHTA and CDR2 FQGNSA come from the germline V gene. There are 16 residues in the CDR3.

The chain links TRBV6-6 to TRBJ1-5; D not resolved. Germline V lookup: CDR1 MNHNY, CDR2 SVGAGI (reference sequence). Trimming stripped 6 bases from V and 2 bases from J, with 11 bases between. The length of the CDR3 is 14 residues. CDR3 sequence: CASSYDGGNQPQHF. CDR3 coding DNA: TGTGCCAGCAGCTACGACGGGGGCAATCAGCCCCAGCATTTT.

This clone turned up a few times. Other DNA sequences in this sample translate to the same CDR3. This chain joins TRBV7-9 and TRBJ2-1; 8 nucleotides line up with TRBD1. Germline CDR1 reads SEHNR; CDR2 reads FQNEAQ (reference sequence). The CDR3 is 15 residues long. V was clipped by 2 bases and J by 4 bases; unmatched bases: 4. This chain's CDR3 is CASSLRGTGYNEQFF. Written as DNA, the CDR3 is TGTGCCAGCAGCTTAAGAGGGACAGGTTACAATGAGCAGTTCTTC. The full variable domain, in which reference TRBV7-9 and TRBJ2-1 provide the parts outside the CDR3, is DTGVSQNPRHKITKRGQNVTFRCDPISEHNRLYWYRQTLGQGPEFLTYFQNEAQLEKSRLLSDRFSAERPKGSFSTLEIQRTEQGDSAMYLCASSLRGTGYNEQFFGPGTRLTVL.

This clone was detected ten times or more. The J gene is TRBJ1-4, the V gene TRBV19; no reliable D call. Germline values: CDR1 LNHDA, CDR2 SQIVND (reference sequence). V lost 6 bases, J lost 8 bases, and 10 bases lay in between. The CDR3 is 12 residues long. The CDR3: CASRSGHEKLFF. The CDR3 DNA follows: TGTGCCAGTAGATCGGGTCACGAAAAACTGTTTTTT.

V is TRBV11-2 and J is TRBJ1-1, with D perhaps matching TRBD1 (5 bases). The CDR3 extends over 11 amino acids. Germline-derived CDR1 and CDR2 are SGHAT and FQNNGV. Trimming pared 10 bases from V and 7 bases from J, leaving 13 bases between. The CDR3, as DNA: TGTGCCACTGGGGAGGGGTTTGAAGCTTTCTTT. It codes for CATGEGFEAFF.

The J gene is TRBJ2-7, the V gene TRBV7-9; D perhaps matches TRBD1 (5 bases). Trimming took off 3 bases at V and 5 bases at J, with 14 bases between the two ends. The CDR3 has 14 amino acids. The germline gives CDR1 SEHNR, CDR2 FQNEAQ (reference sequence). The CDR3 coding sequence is TGTGCCAGCAGCTTGAACGTCCAGGGCCACGAGCAGTACTTC. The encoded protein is CASSLNVQGHEQYF.

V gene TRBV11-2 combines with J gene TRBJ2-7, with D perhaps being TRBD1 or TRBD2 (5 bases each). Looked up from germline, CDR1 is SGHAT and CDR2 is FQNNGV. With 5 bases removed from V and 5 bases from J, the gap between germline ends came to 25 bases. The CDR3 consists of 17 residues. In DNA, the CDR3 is TGTGCCAGCAGCCAAAGAAACTTCCAGGGTGGGAGAAACGAGCAGTACTTC. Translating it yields CASSQRNFQGGRNEQYF. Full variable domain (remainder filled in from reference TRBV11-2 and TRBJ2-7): EAGVAQSPRYKIIEKRQSVAFWCNPISGHATLYWYQQILGQGPKLLIQFQNNGVVDDSQLPKDRFSAERLKGVDSTLKIQPAKLEDSAVYLCASSQRNFQGGRNEQYFGPGTRLTVT.

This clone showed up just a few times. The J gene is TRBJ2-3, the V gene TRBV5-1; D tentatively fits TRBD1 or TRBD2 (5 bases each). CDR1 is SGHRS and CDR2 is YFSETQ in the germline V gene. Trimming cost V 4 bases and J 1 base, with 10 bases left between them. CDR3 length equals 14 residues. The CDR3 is CASSPGPGTDTQYF. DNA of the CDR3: TGCGCCAGCAGCCCGGGACCGGGCACAGATACGCAGTATTTT.

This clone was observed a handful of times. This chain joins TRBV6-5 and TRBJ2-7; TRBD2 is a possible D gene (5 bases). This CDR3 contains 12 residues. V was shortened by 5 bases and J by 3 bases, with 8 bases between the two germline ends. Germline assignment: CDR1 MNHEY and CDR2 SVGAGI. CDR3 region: CASSTGLYEQYF. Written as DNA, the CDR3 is TGTGCCAGCAGTACCGGACTCTACGAGCAGTACTTC.

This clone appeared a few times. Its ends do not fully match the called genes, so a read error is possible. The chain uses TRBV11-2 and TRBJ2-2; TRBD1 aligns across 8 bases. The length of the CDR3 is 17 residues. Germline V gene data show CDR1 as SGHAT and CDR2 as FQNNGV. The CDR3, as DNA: TGCGCCAGCAGCCCCCCGAGTCCGGGGACAGGCACCGGGGAGCTGTTTTTT. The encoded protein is CASSPPSPGTGTGELFF.

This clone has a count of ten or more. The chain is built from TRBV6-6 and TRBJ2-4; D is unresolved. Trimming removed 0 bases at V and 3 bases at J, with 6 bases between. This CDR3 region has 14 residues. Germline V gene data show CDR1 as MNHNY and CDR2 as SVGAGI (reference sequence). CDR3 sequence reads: CASSYSVLKNIQYF. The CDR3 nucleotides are TGTGCCAGCAGTTACTCCGTACTCAAAAACATTCAGTACTTC.